This record covers a single T cell receptor (beta chain). Its antigen is currently unknown. This sample is drawn from a study of T cell repertoires in cytomegalovirus infection. At the level of the study: An indication of both CMV infection and matching HLA type came from public TCR beta signatures. Broader study findings: Accumulated public TCR beta family frequency recognized individuals carrying CMV together with the relevant HLA. The ex vivo response was dominated by HLA-C-restricted CMV-specific TCR beta clonotypes.

Per the germline V gene, CDR1 is SGHRS and CDR2 is YFSETQ. CDR3 size: 15 residues. The V end was cut by 4 bases, the J end by 0 bases, with 11 bases between. In TCRdb, the reads were re-called with MiXCR into one record per CDR3 protein. The profile shows 160,000 or so distinct CDR3 sequences, around 22% of them singletons. Material for sequencing was PBMCs. The V gene is TRBV5-1, the J gene TRBJ2-4; D might be TRBD1 or TRBD2, each matching 5 bases. The clonotype was recovered from a human donor in good health (CMV status not recorded). Some clones in this sample may be carry-over from other donors' samples. CDR3 in DNA: TGCGCCAGCAGCCAGGGACCGCGAGCCAAAAACATTCAGTACTTC. Encoded protein: CASSQGPRAKNIQYF.